A selection of T cell receptor beta chains follows, all from one sample in a study of shared clonotypes between healthy human individuals. Measured with immunoSEQ multiplex PCR; TCRdb has only the in-frame clones, and not every one. Among 520,000 or so clones listed, 79% were seen once. Specimen: PBMCs. Receptors originate from a middle-aged woman in good health. Some clones in this sample may be carry-over from other donors' samples. Each CDR3 is given with its conserved first and last residue. The D gene is left open where the match is weak. Some rows have no size entry. The others give once, few or many, or a class for an expanded clone.

-	TRBV9	TRBJ2-3	-	CASSVRWRAGDTQYF	TGTGCCAGCAGCGTACGGTGGAGGGCTGGAGATACGCAGTATTTT
few	TRBV4-1	TRBJ1-1	-	CASSRPGALNTEAFF	TGCGCCAGCAGCCGGCCAGGGGCCCTGAACACTGAAGCTTTCTTT
-	TRBV6-1	TRBJ2-2	-	CASSGVGRENTGELFF	TGTGCCAGCAGTGGAGTTGGCAGGGAGAACACCGGGGAGCTGTTTTTT
-	TRBV5-1	TRBJ1-2	-	CASSSGEIYGYTF	TGCGCCAGCAGCTCGGGGGAGATCTATGGCTACACCTTC
-	TRBV6-6	TRBJ2-7	TRBD2	CASRWTSGRYEQYF	TGTGCCAGCAGGTGGACTAGCGGGAGATACGAGCAGTACTTC
-	TRBV28	TRBJ1-2	TRBD1	CASSPGGDRHGYTF	TGTGCCAGCAGTCCGGGGGGGGACAGACATGGCTACACCTTC
-	TRBV29-1	TRBJ1-1	-	CSVATGGAEAFF	TGCAGCGTGGCCACGGGGGGGGCTGAAGCTTTCTTT
few	TRBV4-2	TRBJ2-7	TRBD2	CASSQGGGGGIHEQYF	TGTGCCAGCAGCCAAGGAGGTGGGGGAGGGATCCACGAGCAGTACTTC
-	TRBV5-8	TRBJ1-1	-	CASSLSVWGARVNTEAFF	TGTGCCAGCAGCTTATCTGTCTGGGGGGCGAGGGTGAACACTGAAGCTTTCTTT
once	TRBV25-1	TRBJ1-4	-	CASSPGGGEKLFF	TGTGCCAGCAGTCCGGGGGGGGGAGAAAAACTGTTTTTT
few	TRBV11-2	TRBJ2-7	-	CASSSGESLAYEQYF	TGTGCCAGCAGCTCGGGGGAATCCTTGGCCTACGAGCAGTACTTC
-	TRBV7-6	TRBJ2-3	-	CASRGSGADTQYF	TGTGCCAGCAGAGGGAGCGGTGCAGATACGCAGTATTTT
-	TRBV11-2	TRBJ1-3	-	CASRTSGARGNTIYF	TGTGCCAGCAGAACCTCAGGAGCTCGGGGAAACACCATATATTTT
-	TRBV27	TRBJ1-1	-	CASSLRARVVGTEAFF	TGTGCCAGCAGTTTAAGGGCACGGGTCGTAGGAACTGAAGCTTTCTTT
-	TRBV2	TRBJ1-4	-	CASSEVPGTTYGKLFF	TGTGCCAGCAGTGAAGTCCCCGGGACAACTTACGGAAAACTGTTTTTT
-	TRBV5-1	TRBJ1-1	-	CASRSGLNTEAFF	TGCGCCAGCCGGAGTGGACTGAACACTGAAGCTTTCTTT
few	TRBV19	TRBJ2-2	-	CASSIPGYGGELFF	TGTGCCAGTAGTATTCCCGGGTATGGCGGGGAGCTGTTTTTT
-	TRBV7-7	TRBJ2-1	-	CASSLTDSLTNEQFF	TGTGCTAGCAGCTTAACGGATAGCCTTACGAATGAGCAGTTCTTC
once	TRBV29-1	TRBJ2-5	-	CSYRRNLQETQYF	TGCAGTTACAGACGGAATCTCCAAGAGACCCAGTACTTC
-	TRBV18	TRBJ2-2	-	CASSPNPGIRTGELFF	TGTGCCAGCTCACCAAATCCGGGGATACGCACCGGGGAGCTGTTTTTT
many	TRBV7-3	TRBJ2-6	-	CASSPLGVGANVLTF	TGTGCCAGCAGCCCCCTAGGGGTCGGGGCCAACGTCCTGACTTTC
few	TRBV27	TRBJ1-5	-	CASRLRGAGNQPQHF	TGTGCCAGCAGGCTGAGGGGTGCGGGCAATCAGCCCCAGCATTTT
-	TRBV18	TRBJ2-2	TRBD2	CASSPRGNGRARQGELFF	TGTGCCAGCTCACCCCGGGGGAACGGGAGGGCTCGGCAGGGGGAGCTGTTTTTT
-	TRBV5-1	TRBJ2-7	TRBD2	CASSLGTSGDYEQYF	TGCGCCAGCAGCTTGGGGACTAGCGGGGACTACGAGCAGTACTTC
-	TRBV18	TRBJ2-2	-	CASSPQLTGQRTGELFF	TGTGCCAGCTCACCACAGTTAACGGGACAACGCACCGGGGAGCTGTTTTTT
-	TRBV7-3	TRBJ2-1	-	CASSFSGYGEQFF	TGTGCCAGCAGCTTTTCAGGGTATGGTGAGCAGTTCTTC
-	TRBV28	TRBJ2-1	-	CASSFLSEQFF	TGTGCCAGCAGTTTTCTAAGTGAGCAGTTCTTC
-	TRBV28	TRBJ2-1	TRBD2	CASSSYPGGSGSGRNEQFF	TGTGCCAGCAGTTCCTATCCTGGGGGAAGCGGGAGCGGGAGGAATGAGCAGTTCTTC
-	TRBV5-1	TRBJ2-1	TRBD1	CASSLGQGAHNEQFF	TGCGCCAGCAGCTTAGGACAGGGGGCCCACAATGAGCAGTTCTTC
-	TRBV19	TRBJ2-3	-	CASSIGVFARGSTDTQYF	TGTGCCAGTAGTATTGGAGTTTTTGCGCGGGGTAGCACAGATACGCAGTATTTT
-	TRBV5-1	TRBJ2-3	TRBD2	CASSLSASGRSTDTQYF	TGCGCCAGCAGCTTGTCGGCTAGCGGGCGTAGCACAGATACGCAGTATTTT
-	TRBV7-2	TRBJ2-4	-	CASTQGGGANIQYF	TGTGCCAGCACCCAGGGGGGAGGTGCAAATATTCAGTACTTC
-	TRBV5-1	TRBJ2-3	-	CASSPPTSGDTQYF	TGCGCCAGCAGCCCCCCGACTAGTGGAGATACGCAGTATTTT
-	TRBV30	TRBJ2-7	-	CAWSHPTLLKSSYEQYF	TGTGCCTGGAGTCACCCCACTCTACTGAAGAGCTCCTACGAGCAGTACTTC
once	TRBV7-7	TRBJ2-4	TRBD2	CASSQGLAGGPAKNIQYF	TGTGCTAGCAGCCAGGGACTAGCGGGAGGCCCCGCCAAAAACATTCAGTACTTC
-	TRBV7-3	TRBJ2-2	TRBD2	CASRGGSGLTGELFF	TGTGCATCACGGGGCGGGAGCGGTCTCACCGGGGAGCTGTTTTTT
-	TRBV28	TRBJ2-7	TRBD2	CASSPLAGASEQYF	TGTGCCAGCAGTCCCCTAGCGGGAGCCAGCGAGCAGTACTTC
-	TRBV15	TRBJ1-3	-	CATSRDPGGAGNTIYF	TGTGCCACCAGCAGAGACCCGGGGGGTGCTGGAAACACCATATATTTT
-	TRBV9	TRBJ2-2	TRBD1	CASSVTGTGNTGELFF	TGTGCCAGCAGTGTAACCGGGACAGGGAACACCGGGGAGCTGTTTTTT
-	TRBV11-2	TRBJ2-1	TRBD2	CASSFGILAGVNEQFF	TGTGCCAGCAGCTTCGGTATCCTAGCGGGAGTCAATGAGCAGTTCTTC
once	TRBV4-2	TRBJ2-3	-	CASSQELFGTDTQYF	TGTGCCAGCAGCCAAGAACTCTTTGGCACAGATACGCAGTATTTT
-	TRBV4-2	TRBJ2-7	-	CASSQVGGGSEQYF	TGTGCCAGCAGCCAAGTAGGAGGGGGTTCCGAGCAGTACTTC
-	TRBV9	TRBJ2-7	TRBD2	CASGGAGGSSYEQYF	TGTGCCAGCGGAGGCGCGGGCGGGAGCTCCTACGAGCAGTACTTC
-	TRBV30	TRBJ2-2	TRBD2	CASGLVSRELFF	TGTGCCTCGGGACTAGTATCGAGGGAGCTGTTTTTT
-	TRBV5-4	TRBJ2-2	TRBD2	CASSLSTSGSPGELFF	TGTGCCAGCAGCTTATCGACTAGCGGGAGCCCCGGGGAGCTGTTTTTT
-	TRBV15	TRBJ1-4	-	CATSRDQGVDEKLFF	TGTGCCACCAGCAGAGATCAAGGCGTTGATGAAAAACTGTTTTTT
-	TRBV2	TRBJ2-2	TRBD2	CASSSKRELYTGELFF	TGTGCCAGCAGCTCCAAGCGGGAGTTGTACACCGGGGAGCTGTTTTTT
-	TRBV18	TRBJ1-1	-	CASSPPLILTTYPTEAFF	TGTGCCAGCTCACCACCTCTAATCCTTACTACCTACCCCACTGAAGCTTTCTTT
many	TRBV4-1	TRBJ1-2	-	CASSQQKEGYGYTF	TGCGCCAGCAGCCAACAGAAGGAAGGCTATGGCTACACCTTC
few	TRBV27	TRBJ1-1	-	CASSLIGNTEAFF	TGTGCCAGCAGTTTAATCGGGAACACTGAAGCTTTCTTT
-	TRBV7-7	TRBJ2-2	TRBD2	CASSSSTSGSTGELFF	TGTGCCAGCAGCTCATCAACTAGCGGGAGCACCGGGGAGCTGTTTTTT
once	TRBV30	TRBJ2-3	TRBD2	CAWSVAGGSTDTQYF	TGTGCCTGGAGTGTAGCGGGAGGGTCCACAGATACGCAGTATTTT
-	TRBV7-8	TRBJ2-2	-	CASSLVGRAGELFF	TGTGCCAGCAGCCTAGTCGGAAGGGCCGGGGAGCTGTTTTTT
-	TRBV28	TRBJ2-3	-	CASTESRSGDTQYF	TGTGCCAGCACCGAAAGTCGATCAGGGGATACGCAGTATTTT
once	TRBV7-9	TRBJ1-4	TRBD1	CASALGQYNEKLFF	TGTGCCAGCGCACTGGGACAGTATAATGAAAAACTGTTTTTT
-	TRBV27	TRBJ1-1	TRBD1	CASSAGQTNTEAFF	TGTGCCAGCAGTGCGGGACAGACGAACACTGAAGCTTTCTTT
-	TRBV7-2	TRBJ2-7	-	CASSLEQFSYEQYF	TGTGCCAGCAGCTTAGAACAGTTCTCCTACGAGCAGTACTTC